These T cell receptor beta chains were read from a single sample in a study of cytomegalovirus exposure and HLA in healthy donors. Assay: immunoSEQ multiplex PCR; the TCRdb copy retains only in-frame clones and omits some. The repertoire includes under 150,000 clones, about 85% of them detected once, and over 1.5% sits in the top ten. The sequenced material came from PBMCs. The receptors originated from a boy between 10 and 17 years old in good health and CMV-seronegative. The CDR3 runs from the conserved cysteine through the conserved F or W.

>TRBV7-2
CASSRRDTTYGYTF
>TRBV19
CASSIGQGSPLHF
>TRBV6-5
CASSYYLGGTTEAFF
>TRBV7-3
CASSLWSSGGRGEQFF
>TRBV7-2
CASSLLGRGQNTEAFF
>TRBV5-5
CASSLIAGTSSYNEQFF
>TRBV27
CASKQGVTEAFF
>TRBV7-9
CASSGDRGRDEKLFF
>TRBV7-9
CASSSLITSTVYYGYTF
>TRBV6-1
CASRDRGRPEQYF
>TRBV7-8
CASSLSRDNQPQHF
>TRBV4-2
CASSQDQAGERTDTQYF
>TRBV19
CASRRASGNTIYF
>TRBV2
CASEGYYGYTF
>TRBV5-1
CASSLGSRAFF
>TRBV30
CAWTSGRPGGELFF
>TRBV30
CAWTISGLAGTGELFF
>TRBV5-1
CASSVTGFHEQYF
>TRBV19
CVSSTQQGRDSPLHF
>TRBV7-2
CASSIRHTEAFF
>TRBV18
CASSPWTVEAKNIQYF
>TRBV19
CASSMSQGIYTQYF
>TRBV11-2
CASSLVGGGTNTEAFF
>TRBV30
CASWAGVESAFF
>TRBV11-2
CASSPFGTSVSNEQFF
>TRBV11-2
CASSYSGGQETQYF
>TRBV7-2
CASSDQAHDGYTF
>TRBV6-4
CASSEEEGSYNEQFF